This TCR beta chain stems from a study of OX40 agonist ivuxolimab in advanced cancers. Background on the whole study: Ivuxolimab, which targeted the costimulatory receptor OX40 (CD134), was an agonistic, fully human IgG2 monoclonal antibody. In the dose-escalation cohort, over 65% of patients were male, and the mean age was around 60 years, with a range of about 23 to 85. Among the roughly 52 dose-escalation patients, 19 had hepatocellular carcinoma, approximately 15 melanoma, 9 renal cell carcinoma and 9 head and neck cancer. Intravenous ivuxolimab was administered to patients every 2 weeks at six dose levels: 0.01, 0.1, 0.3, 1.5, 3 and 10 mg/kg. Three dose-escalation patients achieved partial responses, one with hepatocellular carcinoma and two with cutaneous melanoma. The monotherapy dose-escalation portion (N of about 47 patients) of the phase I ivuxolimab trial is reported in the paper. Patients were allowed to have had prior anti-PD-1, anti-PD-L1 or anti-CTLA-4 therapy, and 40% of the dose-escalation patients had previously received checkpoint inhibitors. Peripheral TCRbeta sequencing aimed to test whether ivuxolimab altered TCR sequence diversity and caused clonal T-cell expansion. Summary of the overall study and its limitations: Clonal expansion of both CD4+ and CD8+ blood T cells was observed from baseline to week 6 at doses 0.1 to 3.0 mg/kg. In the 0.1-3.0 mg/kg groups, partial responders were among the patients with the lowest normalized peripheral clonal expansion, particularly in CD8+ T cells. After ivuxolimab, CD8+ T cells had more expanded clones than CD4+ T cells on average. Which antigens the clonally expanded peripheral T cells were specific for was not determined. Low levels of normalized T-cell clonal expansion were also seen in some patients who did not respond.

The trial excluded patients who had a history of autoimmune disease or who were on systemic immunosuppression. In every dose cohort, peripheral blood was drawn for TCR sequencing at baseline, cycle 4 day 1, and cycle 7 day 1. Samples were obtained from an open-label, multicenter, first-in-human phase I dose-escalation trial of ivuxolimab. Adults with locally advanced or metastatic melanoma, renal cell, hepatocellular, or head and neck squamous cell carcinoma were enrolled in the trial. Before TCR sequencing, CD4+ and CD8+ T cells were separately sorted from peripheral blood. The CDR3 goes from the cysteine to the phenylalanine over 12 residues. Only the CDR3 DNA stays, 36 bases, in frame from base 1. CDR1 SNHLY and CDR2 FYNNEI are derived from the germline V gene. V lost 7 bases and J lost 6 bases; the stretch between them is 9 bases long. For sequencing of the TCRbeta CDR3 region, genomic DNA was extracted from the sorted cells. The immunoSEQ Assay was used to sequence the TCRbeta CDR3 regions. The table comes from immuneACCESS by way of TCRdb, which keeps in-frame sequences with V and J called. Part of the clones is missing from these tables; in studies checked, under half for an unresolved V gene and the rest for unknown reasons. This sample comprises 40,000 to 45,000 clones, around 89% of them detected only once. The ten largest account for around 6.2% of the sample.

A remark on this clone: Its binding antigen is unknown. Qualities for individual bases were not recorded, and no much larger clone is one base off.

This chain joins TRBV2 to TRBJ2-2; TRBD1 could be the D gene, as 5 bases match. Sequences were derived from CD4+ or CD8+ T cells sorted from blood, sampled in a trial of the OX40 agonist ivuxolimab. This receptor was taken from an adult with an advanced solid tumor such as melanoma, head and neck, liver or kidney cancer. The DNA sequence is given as TGTGCCAGCAATGTAGGGGCCGGGGAGCTGTTTTTT. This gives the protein CASNVGAGELFF. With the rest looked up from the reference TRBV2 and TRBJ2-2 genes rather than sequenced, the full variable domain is EPEVTQTPSHQVTQMGQEVILRCVPISNHLYFYWYRQILGQKVEFLVSFYNNEISEKSEIFDDQFSVERPDGSNFTLKIRSTKLEDSAMYFCASNVGAGELFFGEGSRLTVL.